This T cell receptor (beta chain) derives from a study of PD-1 blockade in mismatch repair-deficient tumors. Study context: Enrolled about 2013-2017, patients had progressing, pretreated mismatch repair-deficient cancers of about a dozen types.

This CDR3 region has 15 residues. Germline V gene lookup returns CDR1 MDHEN and CDR2 SYDVKM. With V trimmed by 3 bases and J by 5 bases, 5 bases remained unmatched. Some clones are missing from TCRdb's copy, which holds only in-frame ones; the method was immunoSEQ multiplex PCR. The table shows about 35,000 clones, with 80% occurring only once. Regarding this clone: Its specificity is unknown.

Mismatch repair deficiency was confirmed in all patients, by PCR or immunohistochemistry. Whole-study results and caveats: Tumor-resident clones, often absent from pretreatment blood, expanded after pembrolizumab and then contracted.

The source is an adult with mismatch repair-deficient cancer. The V and J genes are TRBV28 and TRBJ2-2; 8 bases map to TRBD1. The material was PBMCs, obtained roughly 6 weeks after starting pembrolizumab. The CDR3 protein is CASSFPGQATGELFF. CDR3 nucleotide sequence: TGTGCCAGCAGTTTCCCGGGACAGGCGACCGGGGAGCTGTTTTTT. The full variable domain, completed using reference TRBV28 and TRBJ2-2, is DVKVTQSSRYLVKRTGEKVFLECVQDMDHENMFWYRQDPGLGLRLIYFSYDVKMKEKGDIPEGYSVSREKKERFSLILESASTNQTSMYLCASSFPGQATGELFFGEGSRLTVL.